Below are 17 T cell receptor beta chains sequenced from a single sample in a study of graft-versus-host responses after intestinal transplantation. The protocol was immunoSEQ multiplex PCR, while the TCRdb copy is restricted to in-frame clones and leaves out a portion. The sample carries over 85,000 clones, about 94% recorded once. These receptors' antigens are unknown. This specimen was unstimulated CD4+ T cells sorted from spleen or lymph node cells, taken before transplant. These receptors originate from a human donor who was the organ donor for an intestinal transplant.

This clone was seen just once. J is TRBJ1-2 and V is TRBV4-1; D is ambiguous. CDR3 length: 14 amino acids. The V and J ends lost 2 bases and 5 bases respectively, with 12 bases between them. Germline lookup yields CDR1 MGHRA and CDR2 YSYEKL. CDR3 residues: CASSQFSGLYGYTF. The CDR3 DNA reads TGCGCCAGCAGCCAATTTTCGGGATTATATGGCTACACCTTC.

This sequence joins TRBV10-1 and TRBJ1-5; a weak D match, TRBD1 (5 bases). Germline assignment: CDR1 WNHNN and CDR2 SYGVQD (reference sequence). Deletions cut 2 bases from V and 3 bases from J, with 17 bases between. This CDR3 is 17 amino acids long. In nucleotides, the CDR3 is TGCGCCAGCAGTGAGCAGGGTCCAGCCCAAAACAATCAGCCCCAGCATTTT. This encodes CASSEQGPAQNNQPQHF.

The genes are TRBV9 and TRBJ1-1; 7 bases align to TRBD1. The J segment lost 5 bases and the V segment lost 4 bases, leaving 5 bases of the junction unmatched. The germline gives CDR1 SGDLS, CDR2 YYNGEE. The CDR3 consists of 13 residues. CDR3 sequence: CASSRQGWTEAFF. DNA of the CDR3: TGTGCCAGCAGCAGACAGGGTTGGACTGAAGCTTTCTTT.

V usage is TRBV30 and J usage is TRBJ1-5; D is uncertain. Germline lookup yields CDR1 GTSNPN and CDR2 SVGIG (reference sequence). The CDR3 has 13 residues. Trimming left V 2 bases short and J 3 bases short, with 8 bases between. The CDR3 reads CAWSYSLNQPQHF. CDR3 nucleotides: TGTGCCTGGAGTTACAGCCTCAATCAGCCCCAGCATTTT.

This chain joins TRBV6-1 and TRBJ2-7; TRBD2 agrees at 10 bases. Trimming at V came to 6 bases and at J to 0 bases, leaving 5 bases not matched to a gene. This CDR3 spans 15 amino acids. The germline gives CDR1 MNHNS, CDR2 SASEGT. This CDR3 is CASRTGLANSYEQYF. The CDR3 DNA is TGTGCCAGCAGGACGGGACTAGCGAACTCCTACGAGCAGTACTTC.

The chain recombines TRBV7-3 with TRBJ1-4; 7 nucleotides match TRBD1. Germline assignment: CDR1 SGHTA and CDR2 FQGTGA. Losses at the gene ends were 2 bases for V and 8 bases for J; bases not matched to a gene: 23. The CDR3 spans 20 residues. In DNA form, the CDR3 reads TGTGCCAGCAGCTTACCTGGACAAGAAGACAGGGTGGAAGGATGGGAAAAACTGTTTTTT. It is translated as CASSLPGQEDRVEGWEKLFF.

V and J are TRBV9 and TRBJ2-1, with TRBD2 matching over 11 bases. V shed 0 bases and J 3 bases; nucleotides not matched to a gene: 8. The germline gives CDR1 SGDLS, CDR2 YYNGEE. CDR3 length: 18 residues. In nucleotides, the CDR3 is TGTGCCAGCAGCGTAGGGGAACCGGGACTAGCGGACTACAATGAGCAGTTCTTC. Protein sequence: CASSVGEPGLADYNEQFF.

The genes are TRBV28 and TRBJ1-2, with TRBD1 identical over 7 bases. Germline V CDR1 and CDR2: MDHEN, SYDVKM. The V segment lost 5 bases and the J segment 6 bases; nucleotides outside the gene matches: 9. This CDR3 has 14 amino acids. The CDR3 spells CASSRQGTGHGYTF. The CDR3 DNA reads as TGTGCCAGCAGTCGACAGGGTACGGGCCATGGCTACACCTTC.

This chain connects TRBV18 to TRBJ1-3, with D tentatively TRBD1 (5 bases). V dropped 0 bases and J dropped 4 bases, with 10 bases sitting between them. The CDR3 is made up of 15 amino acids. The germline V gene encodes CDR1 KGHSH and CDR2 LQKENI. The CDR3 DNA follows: TGTGCCAGCTCACCACCGCGGGCAGGGGGAAACACCATATATTTT. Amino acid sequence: CASSPPRAGGNTIYF.

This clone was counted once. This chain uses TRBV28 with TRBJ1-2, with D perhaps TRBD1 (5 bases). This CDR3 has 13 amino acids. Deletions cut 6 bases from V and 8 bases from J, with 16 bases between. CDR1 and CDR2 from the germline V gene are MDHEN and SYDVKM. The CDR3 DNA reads TGTGCCAGCAGGCCTGACAGCCCGGGGGGCTACACCTTC. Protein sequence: CASRPDSPGGYTF.

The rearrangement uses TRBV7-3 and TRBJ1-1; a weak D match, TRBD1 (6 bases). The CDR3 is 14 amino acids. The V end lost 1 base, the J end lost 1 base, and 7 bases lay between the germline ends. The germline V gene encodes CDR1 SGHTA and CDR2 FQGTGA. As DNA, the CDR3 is TGTGCCAGCAGCTTAAACAGGGAGAACACTGAAGCTTTCTTT. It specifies CASSLNRENTEAFF.

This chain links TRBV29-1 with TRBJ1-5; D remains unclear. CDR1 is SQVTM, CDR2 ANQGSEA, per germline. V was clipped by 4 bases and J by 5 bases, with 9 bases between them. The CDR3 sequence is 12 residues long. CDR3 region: CSVGSNDQPQHF. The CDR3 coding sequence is TGCAGCGTTGGCAGCAATGATCAGCCCCAGCATTTT.

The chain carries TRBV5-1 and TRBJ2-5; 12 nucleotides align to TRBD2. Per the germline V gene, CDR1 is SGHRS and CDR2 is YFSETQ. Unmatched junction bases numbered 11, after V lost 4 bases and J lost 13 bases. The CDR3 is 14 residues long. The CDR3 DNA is TGCGCCAGCAGCCCTACTAGCGGGGGGCCTAGCTCGTACTTC. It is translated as CASSPTSGGPSSYF.

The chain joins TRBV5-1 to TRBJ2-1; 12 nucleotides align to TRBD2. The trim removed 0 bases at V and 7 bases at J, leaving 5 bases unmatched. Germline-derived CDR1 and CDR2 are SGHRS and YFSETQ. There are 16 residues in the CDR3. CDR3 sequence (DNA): TGCGCCAGCAGCTTGGCAGCTAGCGGGGGGGCTAATGAGCAGTTCTTC. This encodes CASSLAASGGANEQFF.

The CDR3 DNA is TGTGCCAGCAGTTTAGGGGGTTCGGGGGCAGATACGCAGTATTTT. Amino acid sequence: CASSLGGSGADTQYF. This chain links TRBV28 with TRBJ2-3, with TRBD2 as a possible D gene (6 bases). Between the trimmed V and J ends, which lost 2 bases and 4 bases, there was a span of 13 bases. The CDR3 extends over 15 amino acids. Looked up from germline, CDR1 is MDHEN and CDR2 is SYDVKM. Full variable domain (rest looked up from reference TRBV28 and TRBJ2-3): DVKVTQSSRYLVKRTGEKVFLECVQDMDHENMFWYRQDPGLGLRLIYFSYDVKMKEKGDIPEGYSVSREKKERFSLILESASTNQTSMYLCASSLGGSGADTQYFGPGTRLTVL.

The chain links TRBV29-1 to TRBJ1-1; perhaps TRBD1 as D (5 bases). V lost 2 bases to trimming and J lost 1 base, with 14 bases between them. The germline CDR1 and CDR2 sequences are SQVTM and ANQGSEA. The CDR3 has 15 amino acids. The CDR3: CSVESMGTENTEAFF. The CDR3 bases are TGCAGCGTTGAATCGATGGGGACTGAGAACACTGAAGCTTTCTTT.

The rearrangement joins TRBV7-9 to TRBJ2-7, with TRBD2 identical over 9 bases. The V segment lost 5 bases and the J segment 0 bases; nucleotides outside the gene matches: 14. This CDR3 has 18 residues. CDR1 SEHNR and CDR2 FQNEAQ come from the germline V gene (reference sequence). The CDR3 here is CASSLYIGLAGSSYEQYF. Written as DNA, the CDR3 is TGTGCCAGCAGCCTCTATATAGGTCTAGCGGGGAGCTCCTACGAGCAGTACTTC.